The 3 T cell receptor beta chains below come from one sample, sequenced in a study of T cells in Graves' hyperthyroidism and ophthalmopathy (dated by TCRdb to between 2018 and 2020). Receptor libraries were prepared by multiplex PCR. The listed sequencing device is Illumina HiSeq 2000. Amplification of TCR beta CDR3 regions was carried out from RNA transcripts. A first-round RT-PCR of the TCR CDR3 used the HTBI primer set with the Qiagen OneStep RT-PCR kit. In-frame beta chains were kept once TCRdb had trimmed the public reads at Q25 with fastp and called clones with MiXCR. CDR3 protein duplicates are merged, each entry listing the most common genes and DNA. Across this sample there are roughly 510,000 distinct CDR3 sequences, with 40% to 50% seen only once. Of the sample, about 40% falls within the top ten clones. Sequences were obtained from peripheral blood or thyroid tissue (not recorded which). All receptors come from an adult woman with Graves' disease, either hyperthyroidism or ophthalmopathy (not recorded which).

The sample holds a few counts of this clonotype. The rearrangement uses TRBV27 and TRBJ2-2; 7 bases are shared with TRBD2. Looked up from germline, CDR1 is MNHEY and CDR2 is SMNVEV (reference sequence). There are 14 residues in the CDR3. Trimming removed 8 bases from V and 5 bases from J; junction bases left unmatched: 8. CDR3 DNA: TGTGCCAGCCGCGGACTAGGGCTGACCGGGGAGCTGTTTTTT. Protein sequence: CASRGLGLTGELFF.

This clonotype was counted many times. The V and J genes are TRBV20-1 and TRBJ1-1; the D is unclear. Trimming cost V 3 bases and J 3 bases, with 17 bases left between them. The CDR3 contains 15 residues. Germline loops: CDR1 DFQATT, CDR2 SNEGSKA (reference sequence). CDR3 sequence reads: CSASVSPGTDTEAFF. As DNA, the CDR3 is TGCAGTGCTAGTGTTTCCCCGGGAACGGACACTGAAGCTTTCTTT.

The J gene is TRBJ2-6, the V gene TRBV10-3; tentatively, D is TRBD1 or TRBD2 (6 bases each). The CDR3 extends over 15 amino acids. V was trimmed by 7 bases and J by 0 bases, leaving 10 bases between them. The V gene's germline CDR1 is ENHRY and CDR2 SYGVKD. CDR3 region: CAIKGGSSGANVLTF. The CDR3, as DNA: TGTGCCATCAAGGGGGGATCCTCTGGGGCCAACGTCCTGACTTTC.